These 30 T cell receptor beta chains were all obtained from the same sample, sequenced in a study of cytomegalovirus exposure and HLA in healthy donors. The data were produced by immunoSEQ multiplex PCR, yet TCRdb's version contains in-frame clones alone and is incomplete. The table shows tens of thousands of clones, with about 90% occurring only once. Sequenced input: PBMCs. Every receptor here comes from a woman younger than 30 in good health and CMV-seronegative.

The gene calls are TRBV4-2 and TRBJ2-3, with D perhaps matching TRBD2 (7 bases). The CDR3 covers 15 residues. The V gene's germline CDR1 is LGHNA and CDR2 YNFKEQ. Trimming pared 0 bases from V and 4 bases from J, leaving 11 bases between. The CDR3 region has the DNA TGTGCCAGCAGCCAAGAAGGGGGGGCGGCAGATACGCAGTATTTT. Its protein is CASSQEGGAADTQYF.

The CDR3 here is CASSMRGRAGVINEQFF. The CDR3 DNA reads TGTGCCAGTAGTATGCGGGGTAGAGCGGGAGTCATCAATGAGCAGTTCTTC. V is TRBV19 and J is TRBJ2-1; TRBD2 agrees at 8 bases. The CDR3 spans 17 residues. Trimming cost V 3 bases and J 6 bases; bases outside gene matches: 13. Germline-derived CDR1 and CDR2 are LNHDA and SQIVND (reference sequence). Variable domain in full (rest from reference TRBV19 and TRBJ2-1): DGGITQSPKYLFRKEGQNVTLSCEQNLNHDAMYWYRQDPGQGLRLIYYSQIVNDFQKGDIAEGYSVSREKKESFPLTVTSAQKNPTAFYLCASSMRGRAGVINEQFFGPGTRLTVL.

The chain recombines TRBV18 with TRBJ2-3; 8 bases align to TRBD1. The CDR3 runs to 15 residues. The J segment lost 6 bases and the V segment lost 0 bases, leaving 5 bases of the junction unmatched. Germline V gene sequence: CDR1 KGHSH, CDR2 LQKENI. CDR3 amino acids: CASSPPQGARDTQYF. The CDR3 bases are TGTGCCAGCTCACCACCGCAGGGGGCGCGGGATACGCAGTATTTT.

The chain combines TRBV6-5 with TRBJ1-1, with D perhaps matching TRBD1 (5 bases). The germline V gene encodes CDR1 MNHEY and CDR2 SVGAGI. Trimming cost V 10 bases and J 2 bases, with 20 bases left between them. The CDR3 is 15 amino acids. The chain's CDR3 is CATSGVGHPNTEAFF. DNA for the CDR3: TGTGCCACTAGTGGGGTGGGGCACCCCAACACTGAAGCTTTCTTT.

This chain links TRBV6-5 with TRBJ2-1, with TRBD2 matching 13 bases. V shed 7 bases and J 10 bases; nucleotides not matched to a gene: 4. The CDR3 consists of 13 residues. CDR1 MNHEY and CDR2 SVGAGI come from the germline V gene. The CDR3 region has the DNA TGTGCCAGCAAAACTAGCGGGAGGGAGGAGCAGTTCTTC. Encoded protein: CASKTSGREEQFF.

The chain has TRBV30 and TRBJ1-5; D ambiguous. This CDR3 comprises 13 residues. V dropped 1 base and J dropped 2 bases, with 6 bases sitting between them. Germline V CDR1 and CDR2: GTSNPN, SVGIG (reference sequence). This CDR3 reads CAWSGGGNQPQHF. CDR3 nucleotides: TGTGCCTGGAGTGGAGGTGGCAATCAGCCCCAGCATTTT.

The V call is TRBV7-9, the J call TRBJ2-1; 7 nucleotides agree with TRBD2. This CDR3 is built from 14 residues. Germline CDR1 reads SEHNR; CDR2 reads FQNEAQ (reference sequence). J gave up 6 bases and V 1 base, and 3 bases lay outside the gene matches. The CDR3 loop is CASSLDSSGNEQFF. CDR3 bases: TGTGCCAGCAGCTTAGATTCTAGCGGCAATGAGCAGTTCTTC.

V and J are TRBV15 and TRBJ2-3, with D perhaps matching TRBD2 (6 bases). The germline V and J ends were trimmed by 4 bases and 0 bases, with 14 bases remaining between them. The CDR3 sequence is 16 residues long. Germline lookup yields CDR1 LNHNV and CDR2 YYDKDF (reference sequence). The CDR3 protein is CATSTYRDFSTDTQYF. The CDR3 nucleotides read TGTGCCACCAGCACTTACCGGGACTTTAGCACAGATACGCAGTATTTT.

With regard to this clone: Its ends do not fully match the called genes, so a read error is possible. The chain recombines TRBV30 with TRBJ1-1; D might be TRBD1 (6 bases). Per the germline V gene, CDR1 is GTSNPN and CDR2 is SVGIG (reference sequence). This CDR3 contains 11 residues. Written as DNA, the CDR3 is TGTGCCTGGGGACAGAGCACTGAAGCCCGATTT. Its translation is CAWGQSTEARF. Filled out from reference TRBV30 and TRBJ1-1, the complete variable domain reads SQTIHQWPATLVQPVGSPLSLECTVEGTSNPNLYWYRQAAGRGLQLLFYSVGIGQISSEVPQNLSASRPQDRQFILSSKKLLLSDSGFYLCAWGQSTEARFGQGTRLTVV.

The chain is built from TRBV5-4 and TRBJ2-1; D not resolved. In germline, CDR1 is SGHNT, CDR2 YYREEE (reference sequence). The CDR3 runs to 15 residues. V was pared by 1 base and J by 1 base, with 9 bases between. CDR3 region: CASSLRRTSYNEQFF. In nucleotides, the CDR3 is TGTGCCAGCAGCTTGAGGAGAACTTCCTACAATGAGCAGTTCTTC.

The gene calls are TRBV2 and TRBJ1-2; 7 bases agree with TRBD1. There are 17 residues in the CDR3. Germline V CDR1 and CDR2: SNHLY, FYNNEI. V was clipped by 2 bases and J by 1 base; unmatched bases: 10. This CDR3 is CASSERVRGIYNYGYTF. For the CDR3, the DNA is TGTGCCAGCAGTGAAAGGGTCAGGGGGATCTATAACTATGGCTACACCTTC.

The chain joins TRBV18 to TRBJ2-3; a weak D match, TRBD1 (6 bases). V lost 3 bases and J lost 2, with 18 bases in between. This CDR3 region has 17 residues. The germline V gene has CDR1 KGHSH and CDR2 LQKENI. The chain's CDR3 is CASSPGQLKGHTDTQYF. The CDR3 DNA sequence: TGTGCCAGCTCACCCGGACAGCTCAAAGGGCACACAGATACGCAGTATTTT.

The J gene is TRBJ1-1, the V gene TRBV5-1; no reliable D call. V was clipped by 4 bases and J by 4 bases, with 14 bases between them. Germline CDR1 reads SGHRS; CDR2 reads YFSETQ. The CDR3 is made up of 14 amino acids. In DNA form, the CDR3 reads TGCGCCAGCAGCCCACAGCGAGGGTTCACTGAAGCTTTCTTT. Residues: CASSPQRGFTEAFF.

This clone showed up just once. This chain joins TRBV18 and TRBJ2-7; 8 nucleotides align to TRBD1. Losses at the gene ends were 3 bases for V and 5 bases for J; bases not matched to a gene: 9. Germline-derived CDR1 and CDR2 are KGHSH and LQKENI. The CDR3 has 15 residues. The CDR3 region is CASSPITGGNDEQYF. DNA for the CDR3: TGTGCCAGCTCACCTATCACAGGGGGTAACGACGAGCAGTACTTC.

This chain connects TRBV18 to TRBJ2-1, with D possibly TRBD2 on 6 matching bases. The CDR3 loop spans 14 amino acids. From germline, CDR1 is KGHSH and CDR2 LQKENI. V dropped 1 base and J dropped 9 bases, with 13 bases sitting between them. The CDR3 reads CASSPLSGDAEQFF. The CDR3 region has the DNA TGTGCCAGCTCACCACTGTCGGGGGATGCTGAGCAGTTCTTC.

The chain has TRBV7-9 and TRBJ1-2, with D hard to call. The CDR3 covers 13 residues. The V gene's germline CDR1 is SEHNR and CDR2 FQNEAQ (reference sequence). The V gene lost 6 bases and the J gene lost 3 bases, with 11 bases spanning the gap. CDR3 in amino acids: CASRPTEHYGYTF. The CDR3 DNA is TGTGCCAGCAGACCCACAGAGCACTATGGCTACACCTTC.

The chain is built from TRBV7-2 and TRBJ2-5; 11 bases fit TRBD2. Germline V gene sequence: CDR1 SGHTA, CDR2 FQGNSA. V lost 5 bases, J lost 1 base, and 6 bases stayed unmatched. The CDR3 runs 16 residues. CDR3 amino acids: CASSRGLAGSQETQYF. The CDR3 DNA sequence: TGTGCCAGCAGCAGAGGACTAGCGGGTAGCCAAGAGACCCAGTACTTC.

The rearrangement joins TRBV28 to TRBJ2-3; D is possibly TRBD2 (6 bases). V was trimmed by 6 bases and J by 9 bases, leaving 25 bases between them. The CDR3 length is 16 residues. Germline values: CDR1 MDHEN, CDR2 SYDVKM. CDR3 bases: TGTGCCAGCAGCCCCCGGGGTCCCCCCCGGGGGTACACGCAGTATTTT. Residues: CASSPRGPPRGYTQYF. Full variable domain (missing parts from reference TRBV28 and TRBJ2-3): DVKVTQSSRYLVKRTGEKVFLECVQDMDHENMFWYRQDPGLGLRLIYFSYDVKMKEKGDIPEGYSVSREKKERFSLILESASTNQTSMYLCASSPRGPPRGYTQYFGPGTRLTVL.

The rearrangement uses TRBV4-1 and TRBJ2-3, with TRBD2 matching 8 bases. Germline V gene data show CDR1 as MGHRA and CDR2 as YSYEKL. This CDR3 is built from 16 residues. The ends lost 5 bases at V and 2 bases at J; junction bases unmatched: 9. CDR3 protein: CASSVVAGKTTDTQYF. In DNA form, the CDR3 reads TGCGCCAGCAGCGTAGTAGCGGGGAAAACCACAGATACGCAGTATTTT.

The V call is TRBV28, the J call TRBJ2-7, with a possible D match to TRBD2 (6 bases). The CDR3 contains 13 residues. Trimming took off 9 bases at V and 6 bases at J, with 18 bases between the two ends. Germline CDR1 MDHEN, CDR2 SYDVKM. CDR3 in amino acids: CASTQRRGSEQYF. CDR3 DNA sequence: TGTGCCAGTACCCAGCGGCGGGGTAGCGAGCAGTACTTC.

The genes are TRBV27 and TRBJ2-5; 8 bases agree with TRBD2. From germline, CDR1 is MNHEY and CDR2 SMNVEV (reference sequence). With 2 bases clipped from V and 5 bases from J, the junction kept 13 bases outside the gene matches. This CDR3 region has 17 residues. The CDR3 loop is CASSLRYSGSSAETQYF. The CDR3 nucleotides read TGTGCCAGCAGTTTAAGGTACAGCGGGAGTAGTGCGGAGACCCAGTACTTC.

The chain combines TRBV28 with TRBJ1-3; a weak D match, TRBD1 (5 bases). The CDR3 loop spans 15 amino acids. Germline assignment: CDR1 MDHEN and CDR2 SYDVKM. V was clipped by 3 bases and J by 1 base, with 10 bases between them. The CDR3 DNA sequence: TGTGCCAGCAGTTTTAAGGGGTTTTCTGGAAACACCATATATTTT. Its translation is CASSFKGFSGNTIYF.

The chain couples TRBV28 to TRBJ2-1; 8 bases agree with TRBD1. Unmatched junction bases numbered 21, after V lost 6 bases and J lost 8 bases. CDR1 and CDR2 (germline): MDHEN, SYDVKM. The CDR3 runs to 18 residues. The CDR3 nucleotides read TGTGCCAGCAGCTCGGACAGGGCTGACCTCCAGGCTCTCTATGAGCAGTTCTTC. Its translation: CASSSDRADLQALYEQFF.

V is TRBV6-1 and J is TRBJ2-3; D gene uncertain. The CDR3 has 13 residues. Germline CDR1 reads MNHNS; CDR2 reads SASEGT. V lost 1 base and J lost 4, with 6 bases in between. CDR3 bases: TGTGCCAGCAGTGAAGGCAGATCAGATACGCAGTATTTT. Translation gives CASSEGRSDTQYF.

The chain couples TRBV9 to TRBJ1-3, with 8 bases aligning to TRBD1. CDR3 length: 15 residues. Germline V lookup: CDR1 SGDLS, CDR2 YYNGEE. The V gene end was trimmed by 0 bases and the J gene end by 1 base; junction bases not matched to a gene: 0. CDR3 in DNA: TGTGCCAGCAGCGTAGGACAGGGGTCTGGAAACACCATATATTTT. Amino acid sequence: CASSVGQGSGNTIYF. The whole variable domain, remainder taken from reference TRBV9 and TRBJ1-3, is DSGVTQTPKHLITATGQRVTLRCSPRSGDLSVYWYQQSLDQGLQFLIQYYNGEERAKGNILERFSAQQFPDLHSELNLSSLELGDSALYFCASSVGQGSGNTIYFGEGSWLTVV.

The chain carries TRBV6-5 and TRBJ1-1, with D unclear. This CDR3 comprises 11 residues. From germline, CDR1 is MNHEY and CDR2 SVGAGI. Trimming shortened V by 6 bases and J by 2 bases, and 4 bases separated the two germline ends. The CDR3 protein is CASRYNTEAFF. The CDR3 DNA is TGTGCCAGCAGATATAACACTGAAGCTTTCTTT.

CDR3 in amino acids: CASSDRDSLAYEQYF. The CDR3 nucleotides read TGTGCCAGCAGCGACCGGGACAGCCTTGCCTACGAGCAGTACTTC. The chain joins TRBV11-2 to TRBJ2-7; TRBD1 aligns across 7 bases. The V gene's germline CDR1 is SGHAT and CDR2 FQNNGV. The CDR3 sequence is 15 residues long. The V segment lost 5 bases and the J segment 2 bases; nucleotides outside the gene matches: 9.

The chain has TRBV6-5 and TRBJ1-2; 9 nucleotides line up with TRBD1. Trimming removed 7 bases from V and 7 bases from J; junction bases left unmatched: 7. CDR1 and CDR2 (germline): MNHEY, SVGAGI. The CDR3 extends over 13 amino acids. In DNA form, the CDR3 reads TGTGCCAGCACCGGACAGGGGTTTGGTGGCTACACCTTC. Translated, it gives CASTGQGFGGYTF.

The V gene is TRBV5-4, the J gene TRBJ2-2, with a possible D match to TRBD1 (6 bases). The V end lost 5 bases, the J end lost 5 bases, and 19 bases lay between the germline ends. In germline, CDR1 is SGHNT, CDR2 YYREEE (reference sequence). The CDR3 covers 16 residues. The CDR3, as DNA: TGTGCCAGCAGTTTTGCCACAGGGTCGCGGACCGGGGAGCTGTTTTTT. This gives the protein CASSFATGSRTGELFF.

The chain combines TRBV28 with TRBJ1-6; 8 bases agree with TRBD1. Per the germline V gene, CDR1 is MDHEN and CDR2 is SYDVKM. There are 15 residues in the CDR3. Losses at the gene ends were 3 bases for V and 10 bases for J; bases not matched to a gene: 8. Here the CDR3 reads CASSFDGQGKSPLHF. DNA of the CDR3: TGTGCCAGCAGTTTTGATGGACAGGGTAAATCACCCCTCCACTTT.